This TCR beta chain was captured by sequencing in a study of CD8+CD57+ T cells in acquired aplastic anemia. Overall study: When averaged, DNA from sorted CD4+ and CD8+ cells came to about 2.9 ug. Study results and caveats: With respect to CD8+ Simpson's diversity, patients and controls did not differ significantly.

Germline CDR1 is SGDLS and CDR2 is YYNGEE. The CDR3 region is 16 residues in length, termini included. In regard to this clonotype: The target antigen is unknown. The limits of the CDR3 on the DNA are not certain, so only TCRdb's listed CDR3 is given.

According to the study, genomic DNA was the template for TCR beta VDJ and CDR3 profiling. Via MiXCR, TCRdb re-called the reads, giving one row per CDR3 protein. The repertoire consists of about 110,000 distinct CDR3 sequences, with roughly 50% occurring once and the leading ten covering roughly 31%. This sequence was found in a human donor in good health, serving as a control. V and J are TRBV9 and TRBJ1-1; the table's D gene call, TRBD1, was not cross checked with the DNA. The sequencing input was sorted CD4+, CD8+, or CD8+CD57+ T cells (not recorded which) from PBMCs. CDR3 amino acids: CACSVEDGTGNTEAFF.